Shown below are 17 T cell receptor beta chains from a single sample sequenced in a study of T cells in women clearing cervical HPV infection. Data came from immunoSEQ multiplex PCR; TCRdb stores just in-frame clones and leaves some out. This table holds approximately 21,000 clones. Sequencing was carried out using blood buffy coat. These receptors all come from a woman aged 18-69 years with a cervical HPV16 infection that either progressed to CIN3+ or cleared (not recorded which).

Remarks on this clone: The DNA ends 3 residues before the CDR3 does, and the rest of the CDR3 is filled in from the germline J gene. The chain uses TRBV18 and TRBJ1-4; TRBD1 matches 10 bases. Per germline, CDR1 KGHSH and CDR2 LQKENI. V was clipped by 2 bases and J by 6 bases; unmatched bases: 0. The CDR3 length is 14 residues. The covered CDR3 bases are TGTGCCAGCTCACCAGGACAGGGGGATGAAAAA. Translation gives CASSPGQGDEK. The full CDR3 reads CASSPGQGDEKLFF.

Worth noting for this clone: The sequenced fragment ends 3 residues before the CDR3 boundary, so the rest is inferred from the germline J gene. The chain uses TRBV5-1 and TRBJ2-7; 13 bases fit TRBD2. The junction had 8 bases not matched to a gene; V was cut back by 0 bases and J by 2 bases. Germline V gene lookup returns CDR1 SGHRS and CDR2 YFSETQ. The CDR3 covers 18 residues. The CDR3 spells CASSLALGLAGRAYEQYF. Incomplete CDR3 DNA: TGCGCCAGCAGCTTGGCCTTGGGACTAGCGGGGAGAGCCTACGAG.

Regarding this clone: The read ends 3 residues before the CDR3 terminus; that terminus is restored from the germline J gene. The chain joins TRBV13 to TRBJ2-1; 8 bases match TRBD1. The CDR3 spans 15 residues. Trimming took 5 bases from V and 2 from J; bases not matched to a gene: 5. Germline V CDR1 and CDR2: PRHDT, FYEKMQ (reference sequence). The CDR3 bases that were read are TGTGCCAGCAGCACTACAGGGGGGCCCTACAATGAG. Encoded protein: CASSTTGGPYNE. In full, the CDR3 is CASSTTGGPYNEQFF.

Comments on this clone: The read falls 3 residues short of the CDR3 end, and the missing part is taken from the germline J gene. V and J are TRBV7-3 and TRBJ1-2, with a possible D match to TRBD1 (5 bases). Germline CDR1 SGHTA, CDR2 FQGTGA. CDR3 length equals 13 residues. Trimming took off 2 bases at V and 7 bases at J, with 11 bases between the two ends. This chain's CDR3 is CASSLQGGGGYTF. CDR3 DNA (partial): TGTGCCAGCAGCTTACAGGGAGGAGGTGGC.

In the case of this clone: The read is 3 residues too short to cover the CDR3 end, so that end is filled in from the germline J gene. This chain joins TRBV20-1 and TRBJ1-2; D not resolved. Trimming removed 1 base at V and 4 bases at J, with 7 bases between. Germline CDR1 DFQATT, CDR2 SNEGSKA (reference sequence). This CDR3 has 12 residues. The part of the CDR3 DNA that was read is TGCAGTGCTAGAGCACTGAGCTATGGC. This codes for CSARALSYG. The entire CDR3 sequence reads CSARALSYGYTF.

Comments on this clone: The read finishes 3 residues shy of the CDR3 end, and the germline J gene is used to complete it. The V gene is TRBV6-2 or TRBV6-3, the J gene TRBJ2-3; TRBD1 matches at 8 bases. The CDR3 is made up of 15 amino acids. Per the germline V gene, CDR1 is MNHEY and CDR2 is SVGEGT. V shed 2 bases, J shed 6 bases, and the junction held 7 bases outside the gene matches. CDR3 amino acids: CASSYEDREVDTQYF. Incomplete CDR3 DNA: TGTGCCAGCAGTTACGAGGACAGGGAAGTGGATACG.

With respect to this clone: The CDR3 end is not reached by the read, which stops 3 residues before it; the germline J gene fills it in. The chain carries TRBV29-1 and TRBJ1-1; tentatively, D is TRBD1 (5 bases). From germline, CDR1 is SQVTM and CDR2 ANQGSEA. This CDR3 region has 15 residues. The V end lost 4 bases, the J end lost 3 bases, and 18 bases lay between the germline ends. The CDR3 here is CSVGMVRGLDTEAFF. Incomplete CDR3 DNA: TGCAGCGTTGGGATGGTGCGGGGCTTGGACACTGAA.

Worth noting for this clone: The read gets to within 3 residues of the CDR3 end, and the germline J gene fills in the rest. The rearrangement joins TRBV9 to TRBJ2-5; D unresolved. Germline CDR1 reads SGDLS; CDR2 reads YYNGEE. V gave up 1 base and J gave up 1 base, with 8 bases separating them. This CDR3 has 14 amino acids. CDR3 DNA, as far as it was read: TGTGCCAGCAGCGTATCGCGGTCCCAAGAGACC. Protein product: CASSVSRSQET. The full CDR3 sequence reads CASSVSRSQETQYF.

For this clone: The read ends 3 residues early relative to the CDR3; the germline J gene fills the gap. Distinct nucleotide sequences in the sample also encode this CDR3. The V gene is TRBV18, the J gene TRBJ1-1; 7 bases match TRBD1. The CDR3 consists of 14 residues. Germline CDR1 KGHSH, CDR2 LQKENI. The trim removed 6 bases at V and 1 base at J, leaving 5 bases unmatched. This CDR3 reads CASSPYRGNTEAFF. The CDR3 bases that were read are TGTGCCAGCTCGCCATACAGGGGGAACACTGAA.

CDR3 sequence: CASGSNYGQYF. The DNA read from the CDR3 is TGTGCCAGTGGCAGCAACTATGGT. The chain employs TRBV19 and TRBJ2-4, with D hard to call. Sequencing ends 3 residues short of the CDR3 end; the germline J gene provides the rest. Germline values: CDR1 LNHDA, CDR2 SQIVND (reference sequence). CDR3 length: 11 residues.

Incomplete CDR3 DNA: TGTGCCAGCAGCGGGCAGGACAGG. This encodes CASSGQDR. The whole CDR3 sequence reads CASSGQDRAFF. The rearrangement joins TRBV7-9 to TRBJ1-1; 7 nucleotides agree with TRBD1. The read terminates 3 residues before the CDR3 end, so the remaining end is supplied by the germline J gene. This CDR3 is 11 amino acids long. The germline CDR1 and CDR2 sequences are SEHNR and FQNEAQ (reference sequence).

Concerning this clone: The read stops 3 residues short of the end of the CDR3; the missing end is completed from the germline J gene. The gene calls are TRBV7-2 and TRBJ2-1, with 9 bases fitting TRBD2. The CDR3 has 15 residues. V lost 3 bases, J lost 9 bases, and 9 bases stayed unmatched. Germline V lookup: CDR1 SGHTA, CDR2 FQGNSA. CDR3 bases read: TGTGCCAGCAGCTTCCGACTAGCGGAGGATGGTGAG. It codes for CASSFRLAEDGE. The CDR3 as a whole reads CASSFRLAEDGEQFF.

On this clone itself: Coverage ceases 3 residues before the CDR3 finishes, and the germline J gene fills in the end. V is TRBV18 and J is TRBJ1-2; D unclear. The CDR3 is 17 amino acids. Looked up from germline, CDR1 is KGHSH and CDR2 is LQKENI. The CDR3 protein is CASSPMGSGPFSYDYTF. The CDR3 DNA, read in part, is TGTGCCAGCTCACCAATGGGGAGCGGGCCGTTCTCCTACGAC.

Concerning this clone itself: The read terminates 3 residues ahead of where the CDR3 ends, so the germline J gene completes it. This chain connects TRBV6-2 or TRBV6-3 to TRBJ2-3; 10 positions match TRBD2. Trimming took 6 bases from V and 6 from J; bases not matched to a gene: 15. Germline lookup yields CDR1 MNHEY and CDR2 SVGEGT. The CDR3 spans 17 residues. CDR3 protein: CASSLYGLAGVGDTQYF. The part of the CDR3 DNA that was read is TGTGCCAGCAGCCTTTACGGTCTAGCGGGAGTTGGGGATACG.

Concerning this clone: Compared with germline, one end of the junction differs, possibly owing to a read error. The observed sequence ends 3 residues before the CDR3 terminus, with the missing tail filled in from the germline J gene. The chain carries TRBV4-2 and TRBJ2-1; the match to TRBD2 covers 10 bases. The CDR3 has 16 amino acids. CDR1 LGHNA and CDR2 YNFKEQ come from the germline V gene. The CDR3 DNA, read in part, is TGCGCCAGCAGCCAGGGAAGCGGGAGGGCCGAGGGTGAG. Its protein product is CASSQGSGRAEGE. The entire CDR3 protein reads CASSQGSGRAEGEQFF.

Regarding this clone: The CDR3 extends 3 residues past the end of the read, so its final part is completed from the germline J gene. The chain joins TRBV5-4 to TRBJ2-3; D is unresolved. Germline V gene lookup returns CDR1 SGHNT and CDR2 YYREEE (reference sequence). The CDR3 covers 12 residues. CDR3 protein: CASSRVGETQYF. Partial CDR3 DNA: TGTGCCAGCAGCCGGGTCGGAGAGACG. The full variable domain, its missing parts supplied by reference TRBV5-4 and TRBJ2-3, is ETGVTQSPTHLIKTRGQQVTLRCSSQSGHNTVSWYQQALGQGPQFIFQYYREEENGRGNFPPRFSGLQFPNYSSELNVNALELDDSALYLCASSRVGETQYFGPGTRLTVL.

Turning to this clone: The read halts 3 residues ahead of the CDR3 end, with the missing end drawn from the germline J gene. The gene calls are TRBV20-1 and TRBJ2-1; the D gene could be TRBD1 or TRBD2 (6 bases each). The CDR3 spans 15 residues. Deletions cut 3 bases from V and 6 bases from J, with 18 bases between. Germline-derived CDR1 and CDR2 are DFQATT and SNEGSKA (reference sequence). CDR3 DNA (partial): TGCAGTGCTAGTAGCCCGGCCAGGGGAGGCAATGAG. Amino acid sequence: CSASSPARGGNE. Given in full, the CDR3 is CSASSPARGGNEQFF.